This TCR beta chain was recorded in a study of cytomegalovirus exposure and HLA in healthy donors (dated by TCRdb to about 2017). Concerning the study at large: An earlier analysis of some 620 of the donors reported approximately 300 Gb of sequence data and about 120 million unique TCR beta sequences obtained from about 170 million T cells. Approximately 330 gigabases of sequencing data and around 90 million unique TCR sequences made up an early release that covered fewer than 650 HLA-typed donors. The genetic ancestry cluster associated with self-reported Caucasian donors included 81% of the approximately 430 genotyped donors. The aim of the study was to test whether cataloging public T cell receptors could identify signatures of past pathogen exposure. The T cell repertoires of some 670 subjects were profiled by immunosequencing and related to cytomegalovirus serostatus. A separate validation cohort of 90 to 150 different subjects was used in addition to the 666-subject first cohort. The study combined high-throughput TCR immunosequencing, statistical association of individual TCRs with disease status, and machine learning to predict cytomegalovirus infection status. To study patterns of TCR occurrence, a later analysis re-analyzed previously published TCR beta repertoires from around 700 donors and added high-resolution HLA genotyping. The later analysis used no new phenotypic data to find candidate immune exposures, relying instead on TCR beta sequences and their occurrence across donors. In an earlier analysis of 587 of the donors, high-throughput TCR beta sequencing was used to judge whether each TCR beta V gene segment behaved as functional or pseudogenic. Donor age, sex, ethnicity and CMV serostatus were collected together with the repertoire data. A later genetic analysis took genome-wide SNP genotypes for 398 of the 666 donors and used that subset as a discovery cohort. All discovery cohort repertoires had been generated on a single sequencing platform. Both class I and class II loci were covered by HLA typing, at four-digit resolution. Typing coverage varied by locus: roughly 629-640 donors for A, B, C, DRB1 and DQB1; roughly 560 for DQA1; approximately 570 for DPA1; about 450 for DPB1. Five DR-DQ haplotypes were treated as single units for association and clustering because of strong linkage in the cohort. Among about 370 genotyped donors of the cohort, an average of roughly 230,000 unique TCR beta nucleotide sequences was sequenced per donor, of which about 19% were non-productive. The investigation overall reported the following: Most CMV-associated TCR beta chains appeared to be HLA-restricted in a later analysis, and the HLA associations seemed to be driven largely by CMV exposure. An earlier analysis of approximately 500 of the donors showed that most TCR beta V segments appeared in productive rearrangements either about 87% or about 30% of the time, which broadly matched IMGT annotations. In this cohort, only TCR beta chains were sequenced, and detectable features were limited by the absence of alpha or paired-chain data. The study gave a list of about 160 TCR beta chains associated with cytomegalovirus. The authors suggested that the approach could potentially be extended to other disease states and immunological phenotypes. According to a later genetic analysis, donors in an Asian-associated ancestry cluster had fewer N-insertions in productive TCRs than the roughly 670-donor mean. A cluster of highly shared sequence variants was judged likely to represent a technical artifact of the sequencing pipeline. The earlier analysis of 587 of the donors excluded roughly 17 rarely observed V segments, including chromosome 9 orphons, because counts were too low. According to a later analysis, TCR association rates differed among HLA loci, with DRB1 alleles showing the most associated TCRs and HLA-C alleles showing the fewest. CMV serostatus was the only immune exposure information available for the cohort. The presence/absence analyses assumed that sequencing depth was roughly uniform across donors, and that assumption may not be true. In a later analysis, several top co-occurrence clusters were reported to appear linked to parvovirus B19, influenza, CMV and Epstein-Barr virus. Across donors, most TCR sequences were observed very rarely, whereas some public TCRs were present in many individuals. In both the original and validation cohorts, the classifier was reported to diagnose cytomegalovirus status with high specificity and sensitivity. Linkage disequilibrium might explain the correlated functional status among segregating V segments, but an unknown experimental factor could not be excluded. A further reported finding was that TCR beta sequences accurately predicted the HLA-A and HLA-B alleles for most subjects in the first cohort. Because HLA typing was missing for some donors at each locus, association tests included only the typed subset. In a later genetic analysis, a missense DCLRE1C variant was associated with V-gene and J-gene trimming of TCR beta chains, and the association was replicated in an independent cohort. Three of the identified cytomegalovirus-associated TCR beta chains were confirmed in vitro to be specific for cytomegalovirus antigens. Assigning TCR associations to individual alleles was difficult when HLA alleles, especially DR and DQ, strongly co-occurred. At a false discovery rate of 0.05, a later analysis linked fewer than 20,000 TCR beta sequences to specific HLA alleles. The 87-base-pair reads could not distinguish some IMGT-functional V segments, including TRBV6-2 and TRBV6-3, so those segments were excluded. Compared with equally common non-associated chains, HLA-associated TCR beta chains in a later analysis were more clonally expanded and had lower generation probabilities.

Library preparation employed the immunoSEQ multiplex PCR assay. The multiplex PCR relied on a mix of 60 forward primers for TCR Vbeta segments and 13 reverse primers for TCR Jbeta segments. A multiplex PCR assay on genomic DNA amplified the CDR3 region of rearranged TCR beta genes. On the Illumina HiSeq System, the amplified TCR beta libraries were sequenced as 87-base-pair reads. The authors' pipeline ran thus. A later analysis tallied 80 million to 95 million unique TCR beta chains across the 666 repertoires, and approximately 9.9 million of those chains were shared by two or more donors. Raw reads were error-corrected and collapsed into unique sequences with a nearest-neighbor algorithm that merged closely related sequences to remove PCR and sequencing errors. Alignment of CDR3 sequences to IMGT reference sequences was used to assign V, D and J gene segments. For a sequence to be retained, a match of at least six nucleotides was required to both a V gene segment and a J gene segment. A rearrangement counted as productive if the CDR3 had no stop codons and remained in frame with V and J, and every other rearrangement counted as non-productive. CDR3 was defined by IMGT convention, running from the second conserved V-encoded cysteine to the conserved J-encoded phenylalanine. The earlier analysis of 587 of the donors excluded sequences that lacked an unambiguous match to a single V gene segment. In an earlier analysis of 587 of the donors, V segments were called functional above 56.7% productive rearrangements and were called segregating when the between-donor standard deviation exceeded 5%. A statistical classification framework was built to diagnose cytomegalovirus status from the catalog of TCR beta chain sequences. V and J gene assignment, in a later analysis, came from comparing TCR nucleotide sequences with IMGT/GENE-DB human TR gene sequences. In a later analysis, CDR3 sequences and most-parsimonious VDJ recombination scenarios were assigned using the TCRdist pipeline. A later analysis defined each TCR beta chain by its CDR3 amino acid sequence plus V-gene family, and excluded reads lacking a unique V-gene family. To address suspected cross-contamination and a sequencing artifact, a later analysis removed 592 highly shared, low-generation-probability nucleotide sequences. In a later analysis, a clonal expansion index was calculated for each public chain from normalized within-repertoire ranks of inferred template counts. Generation probabilities in a later analysis came from a VDJ recombination model fitted to out-of-frame rearrangements, and those results were checked against IGoR. In a later analysis, hypergeometric tests were used to score TCR-TCR, TCR-HLA and TCR-CMV co-occurrence, with a repertoire-size bias correction applied to TCR pairs. A later analysis estimated false discovery rates by permuting HLA or CMV assignments 20 times. In a later analysis, co-occurring TCRs were grouped using DBSCAN, and TCRdist sequence similarity was added for clustering within HLA-allele-positive subsets. Repertoires with fewer than 30,000 or more than 120,000 public chains, plus five repertoires with anomalous nucleotide sharing, were excluded from co-occurrence clustering. TCRdb stores this immuneACCESS table with in-frame sequences only. Part of the clones is absent; in the studies checked, under half of the shortfall reflects unresolved V genes, and no reason is known for the rest. The DNA gave D and trimming, while V, J and clone size come from that table. The sample's table lists a count of approximately 120,000 clones. The ten largest clones represent 1.5% to 2% of the sample.

From the cysteine up to the phenylalanine, the CDR3 has a length of 14 residues. Only the CDR3 DNA stays, 42 bases, in frame from base 1. CDR1 SGHTA and CDR2 FQGTGA were looked up in the germline V gene. Trimming removed 1 base from V and 4 bases from J, leaving 9 bases between the germline ends. The cohort consisted of some 730 healthy bone marrow donors. At the time of sampling, every cohort member was nominally healthy, though immune exposures that went unrecorded were likely present. The donor tested CMV seronegative, placing the donor among the 300 to 450 seronegative members of the cohort. A peripheral blood sample was provided by each donor, and peripheral blood mononuclear cells were used for TCR beta sequencing. Genomic DNA extraction from the blood cell samples was performed with the Qiagen DNeasy Blood Extraction Kit. As for this clone: Its antigen is unknown.

The sequenced material came from PBMCs. This TCR came from a woman in her sixties or seventies in good health and CMV-seronegative. The chain is made from TRBV7-3 and TRBJ2-3, with the D gene uncertain. The DNA reads as follows: TGTGCCAGCAGCTTAAGGCAGGCCTCAGATACGCAGTATTTT. The translation is CASSLRQASDTQYF.